Shown below are 7 T cell receptor beta chains from a single sample sequenced in a study of molecular identifiers for immune sequencing clone quantification. Each CDR3 protein gets one entry after TCRdb re-called the PCR reads with MiXCR. Of some 320,000 distinct CDR3 sequences listed, 20% to 25% are singletons. The sequencing sample was made of naive CD8+ T cells from blood, with Jurkat cell RNA spiked in. Subset here: FACS-sorted CD8+CD4-CCR7+CD45RA+ naive T cells. The receptors originated from a human donor in good health. Some libraries in this study had Jurkat cell RNA spiked in.

This clonotype appeared a few times. V gene TRBV29-1 combines with J gene TRBJ1-1, with TRBD1 as a possible D gene (6 bases). This CDR3 has 15 residues. Looked up from germline, CDR1 is SQVTM and CDR2 is ANQGSEA. Deletions cut 6 bases from V and 4 bases from J, with 21 bases between. The CDR3 here is CSVVQGSKIGTEAFF. DNA for the CDR3: TGCAGCGTCGTGCAGGGGTCAAAAATCGGCACTGAAGCTTTCTTT.

This clonotype was observed at least ten times. The J gene is TRBJ2-7, the V gene TRBV7-9; possibly TRBD1 or TRBD2 for D (6 bases each). The germline gives CDR1 SEHNR, CDR2 FQNEAQ (reference sequence). The CDR3 totals 14 residues. V gave up 3 bases and J gave up 4 bases, with 13 bases separating them. As DNA, the CDR3 is TGTGCCAGCAGCTTCAGACAGGAGGGGTACGAGCAGTACTTC. Translated, it gives CASSFRQEGYEQYF.

Regarding this clonotype: A much larger clone differs by one base, so this may be a read error. V usage is TRBV7-9 and J usage is TRBJ2-7, with D unclear. The CDR3 extends over 15 amino acids. Germline V gene data show CDR1 as SEHNR and CDR2 as FQNEAQ (reference sequence). The CDR3 loop is CAGSLAPQETYEQYF. CDR3 coding DNA: TGTGCCGGCAGCTTGGCCCCTCAGGAAACCTACGAGCAGTACTTC.

At least ten counts were recorded for this clonotype. The rearrangement uses TRBV3-1 and TRBJ2-3; D possibly corresponds to TRBD1 (6 bases). Germline lookup yields CDR1 LGHDT and CDR2 YNNKEL (reference sequence). The V gene lost 4 bases and the J gene lost 5 bases, with 10 bases spanning the gap. This CDR3 comprises 13 residues. CDR3 sequence reads: CASSRRDIDTQYF. Written as DNA, the CDR3 is TGTGCCAGCAGCCGCCGGGACATAGATACGCAGTATTTT.

As regards this clonotype: A read error may be the cause here, since a much bigger clone is one base away. The chain uses TRBV25-1 and TRBJ1-5; no definite D call. Per the germline V gene, CDR1 is MGHDK and CDR2 is SYGVNS. There are 14 residues in the CDR3. CDR3 nucleotide sequence: TGTGCCGGCAGTGAATCGGCAGCCAATCAGCCCCAGCATTTT. Translated, it gives CAGSESAANQPQHF.

Only a few counts were recorded for this clonotype. The V and J genes are TRBV29-1 and TRBJ2-7, with a weak D call TRBD2 (6 bases). CDR3 length: 15 amino acids. Germline lookup yields CDR1 SQVTM and CDR2 ANQGSEA. V was trimmed by 4 bases and J by 2 bases, leaving 18 bases between them. The CDR3 reads CSVAGGTARPYEQYF. The CDR3 nucleotides read TGCAGCGTTGCAGGAGGGACGGCCAGACCCTACGAGCAGTACTTC.

In regard to this clonotype: This could be a read error, since a much larger clone is one nucleotide away. In nucleotides, the CDR3 is TGTGCCAGCAGCTTAGTGGGGGGGGGGCGGGACACTGAAGCTTTCTTT. Its translation is CASSLVGGGRDTEAFF. This rearrangement joins TRBV7-8 to TRBJ1-1; TRBD1 is a possible D gene (6 bases). Trimming left V 1 base short and J 3 bases short, with 15 bases between. The CDR3 covers 16 residues. Germline loops: CDR1 SGHVS, CDR2 FQNEAQ.